The rows below give T cell receptor beta chains drawn from one sample of a study of CD8+CD57+ T cells in acquired aplastic anemia. TCRdb re-analysed the reads in MiXCR, keeping a single row per CDR3 protein. The sample consists of 200,000 to 300,000 distinct CDR3 sequences, 40% to 50% of them appearing once. Sample: sorted CD4+, CD8+, or CD8+CD57+ T cells (not recorded which) from PBMCs. These receptors came from a human donor with aplastic anemia. The CDR3 runs from the conserved cysteine through the conserved F or W. The D gene is left open where the match is weak. The listing skips clone size in some rows; elsewhere it reads once, few, many or a size class.

D gene	clone size	CDR3 length	V gene	J gene	CDR3 DNA	CDR3 protein
TRBD2	.	16	TRBV9	TRBJ2-3	TGTGCCAGCAGCGTAGAGGGACTAGCGGGGGCAGATACGCAGTATTTT	CASSVEGLAGADTQYF
.	.	15	TRBV2	TRBJ1-4	TGTGCCAGCAGTGAAGGGGGACCGAATGGATTGAGACTGTTTTTT	CASSEGGPNGLRLFF
.	few	15	TRBV5-6	TRBJ1-1	TGTGCCAGCAGCTTGGCGGGGGCAAAGAACACTGAAGCTTTCTTT	CASSLAGAKNTEAFF
TRBD2	many	16	TRBV7-3	TRBJ2-2	TGTGCCAGCAGCCTCACTAGCGGGGGGAACACCGGGGAGCTGTTTTTT	CASSLTSGGNTGELFF
.	many	15	TRBV7-2	TRBJ2-1	TGTGCCAGCAGCACCCCACCCTGGACTAACAATGAGCAGTTCTTC	CASSTPPWTNNEQFF
.	.	15	TRBV6-6	TRBJ2-3	TGTGCCAGCAGTTACGAGGATCAGAGTTGGGATACGCAGTATTTT	CASSYEDQSWDTQYF
TRBD1	.	16	TRBV4-3	TRBJ1-4	TGCGCCAGCAGCCAAGTACAGGGGGCAACTAATGAAAAACTGTTTTTT	CASSQVQGATNEKLFF
.	.	13	TRBV25-1	TRBJ1-2	TGTGCCAGCAGTGAATCGGCACAGGGAAGATACACCTTC	CASSESAQGRYTF
TRBD1	few	18	TRBV20-1	TRBJ2-5	TGCAGTGCTAGAGACGCGACAGGGGCCGGATTAGTTTGGGAGACCCAGTACTTC	CSARDATGAGLVWETQYF
TRBD2	.	15	TRBV20-1	TRBJ2-1	TGCAGTGCCCTGCAGGCCAGCGGGGACCCCCTGGAGCAGTTCTTC	CSALQASGDPLEQFF
.	many	10	TRBV2	TRBJ2-7	TGTGCCAGCAGGGGATACGAGCAGTACTTC	CASRGYEQYF
.	.	13	TRBV12-3/TRBV12-4	TRBJ2-2	TGTGCCAGCAGCTTAGGCAGGACCGGGGAGCTGTTTTTT	CASSLGRTGELFF
TRBD2	.	19	TRBV7-9	TRBJ2-1	TGCGCCAGCAGCTTAAAAAACAAACTAGCGGGGGGGCCATACAATGAGCAGTTCTTC	CASSLKNKLAGGPYNEQFF
.	many	13	TRBV6-5	TRBJ2-1	TGTGCCAGCAGCCGTGACTGGAGCAATGAGCAGTTCTTC	CASSRDWSNEQFF
TRBD1	many	13	TRBV6-5	TRBJ1-5	TGTGCCAGCAGTTACGGGACAGCTCAGCCCCAGCATTTT	CASSYGTAQPQHF
.	.	16	TRBV20-1	TRBJ1-3	TGCAGTGCTAGTTCGATTTTAGGAGGGGCTGGAAACACCATATATTTT	CSASSILGGAGNTIYF
.	.	14	TRBV7-9	TRBJ1-6	TGTGCCAGCCGCACAAACACTGTGGATTCACCCCTCCACTTT	CASRTNTVDSPLHF